What follows are 5 T cell receptor beta chains derived from one specimen sequenced in a study of blood T cell repertoires in COVID-19. Repertoires were generated with immunoSEQ multiplex PCR, while TCRdb's copy carries only in-frame clones and drops some. In the table there are some 250,000 clones, approximately 83% of which are singletons. The sample consisted of peripheral blood. Every receptor here comes from a woman aged 25 to 39 who had recovered from COVID-19.

V and J are TRBV5-4 and TRBJ2-7, with D unclear. V dropped 0 bases and J dropped 1 base, with 11 bases sitting between them. CDR3 length equals 15 residues. CDR1 and CDR2 from the germline V gene are SGHNT and YYREEE (reference sequence). The CDR3 DNA is TGTGCCAGCAGCTTGGGGGCAGGAAAATCCTACGAGCAGTACTTC. Protein sequence: CASSLGAGKSYEQYF.

This chain joins TRBV5-1 and TRBJ1-1; possibly TRBD1 for D (6 bases). With 2 bases removed from V and 6 bases from J, the gap between germline ends came to 14 bases. Per germline, CDR1 SGHRS and CDR2 YFSETQ. CDR3 length equals 14 residues. The CDR3 loop is CASSLPGDNPEAFF. CDR3 nucleotide sequence: TGCGCCAGCAGCTTACCCGGGGACAACCCTGAAGCTTTCTTT.

The V gene is TRBV2, the J gene TRBJ2-7, with D maybe TRBD2 (5 bases). The V gene's germline CDR1 is SNHLY and CDR2 FYNNEI. Between the trimmed V and J ends, which lost 6 bases and 2 bases, there was a span of 11 bases. This CDR3 is 13 amino acids long. For the CDR3, the DNA is TGTGCCAGCAGAGAGGGATGGACCTACGAGCAGTACTTC. It yields the protein CASREGWTYEQYF.

The chain recombines TRBV19 with TRBJ2-7, with D hard to call. The germline gives CDR1 LNHDA, CDR2 SQIVND (reference sequence). This CDR3 region has 13 residues. Deletions cut 4 bases from V and 1 base from J, with 8 bases between. CDR3 DNA sequence: TGTGCCAGTAGTAAAACAGCTTCCTACGAGCAGTACTTC. As protein: CASSKTASYEQYF.

The chain is built from TRBV5-1 and TRBJ2-7; the match to TRBD2 covers 14 bases. The CDR3 spans 18 residues. Germline values: CDR1 SGHRS, CDR2 YFSETQ. J lost 2 bases, V lost 3 bases, and 10 bases had no gene match. CDR3 nucleotide sequence: TGCGCCAGCAGCTCCATAGGACTAGCGGGGGGTTTCACCTACGAGCAGTACTTC. It translates to CASSSIGLAGGFTYEQYF.